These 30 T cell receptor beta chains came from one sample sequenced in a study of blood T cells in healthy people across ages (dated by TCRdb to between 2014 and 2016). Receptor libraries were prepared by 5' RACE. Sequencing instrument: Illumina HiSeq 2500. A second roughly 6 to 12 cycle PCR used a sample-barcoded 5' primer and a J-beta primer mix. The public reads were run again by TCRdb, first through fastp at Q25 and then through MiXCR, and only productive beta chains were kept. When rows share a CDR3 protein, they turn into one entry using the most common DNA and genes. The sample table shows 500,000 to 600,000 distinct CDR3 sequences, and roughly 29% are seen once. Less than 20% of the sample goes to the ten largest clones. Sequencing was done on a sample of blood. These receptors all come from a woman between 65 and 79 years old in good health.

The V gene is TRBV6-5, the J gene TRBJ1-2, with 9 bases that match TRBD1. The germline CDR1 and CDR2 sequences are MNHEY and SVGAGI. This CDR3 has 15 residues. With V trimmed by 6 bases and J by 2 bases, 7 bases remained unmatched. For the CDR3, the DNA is TGTGCCAGCAGGGTAGACAGGGGGGAAAACTATGGCTACACCTTC. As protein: CASRVDRGENYGYTF.

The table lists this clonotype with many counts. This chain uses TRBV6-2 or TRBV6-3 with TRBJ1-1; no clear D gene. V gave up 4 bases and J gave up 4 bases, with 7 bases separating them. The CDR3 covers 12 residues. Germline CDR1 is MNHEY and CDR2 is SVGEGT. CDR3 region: CASSSAFTEAFF. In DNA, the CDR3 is TGTGCCAGCAGTTCAGCCTTCACTGAAGCTTTCTTT.

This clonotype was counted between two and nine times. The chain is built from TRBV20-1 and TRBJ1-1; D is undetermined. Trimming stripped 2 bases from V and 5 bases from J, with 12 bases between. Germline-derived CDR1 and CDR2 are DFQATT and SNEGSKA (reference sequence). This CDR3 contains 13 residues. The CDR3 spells CSARLGWRTEAFF. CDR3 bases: TGCAGTGCTAGATTAGGGTGGCGGACTGAAGCTTTCTTT.

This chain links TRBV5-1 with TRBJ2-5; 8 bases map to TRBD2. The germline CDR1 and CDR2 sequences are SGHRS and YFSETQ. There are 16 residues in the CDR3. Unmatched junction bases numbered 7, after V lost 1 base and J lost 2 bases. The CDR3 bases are TGCGCCAGCAGCTTGAACCAAGCGGGGGTACAAGAGACCCAGTACTTC. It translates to CASSLNQAGVQETQYF. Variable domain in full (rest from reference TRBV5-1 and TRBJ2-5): KAGVTQTPRYLIKTRGQQVTLSCSPISGHRSVSWYQQTPGQGLQFLFEYFSETQRNKGNFPGRFSGRQFSNSRSEMNVSTLELGDSALYLCASSLNQAGVQETQYFGPGTRLLVL.

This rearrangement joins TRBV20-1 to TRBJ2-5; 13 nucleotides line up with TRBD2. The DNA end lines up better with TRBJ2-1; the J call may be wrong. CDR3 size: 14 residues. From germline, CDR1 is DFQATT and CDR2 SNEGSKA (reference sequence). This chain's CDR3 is CSAPLAGGNDEQFF. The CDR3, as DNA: TGCAGTGCGCCACTAGCGGGGGGGAATGATGAGCAGTTCTTC.

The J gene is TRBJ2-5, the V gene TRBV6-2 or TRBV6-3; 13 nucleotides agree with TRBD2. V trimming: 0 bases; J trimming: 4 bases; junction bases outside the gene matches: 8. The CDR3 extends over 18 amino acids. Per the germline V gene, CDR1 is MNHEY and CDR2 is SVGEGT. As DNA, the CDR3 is TGTGCCAGCAGTTACTCGGGGACTAGCGGGGCCAGCGGAGAGACCCAGTACTTC. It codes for CASSYSGTSGASGETQYF.

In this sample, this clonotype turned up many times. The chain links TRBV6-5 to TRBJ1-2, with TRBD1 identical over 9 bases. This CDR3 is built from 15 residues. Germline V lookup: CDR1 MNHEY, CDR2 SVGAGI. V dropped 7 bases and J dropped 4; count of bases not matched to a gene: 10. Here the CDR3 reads CASTLGQGRFYGYTF. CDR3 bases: TGTGCCAGCACTCTCGGACAGGGGCGATTCTATGGCTACACCTTC.

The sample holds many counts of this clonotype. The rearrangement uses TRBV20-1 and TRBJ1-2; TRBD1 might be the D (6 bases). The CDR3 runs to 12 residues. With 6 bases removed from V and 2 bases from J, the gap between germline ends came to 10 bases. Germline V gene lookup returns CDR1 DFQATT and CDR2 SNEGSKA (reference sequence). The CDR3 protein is CSARTVNYGYTF. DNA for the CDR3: TGCAGTGCGCGGACAGTCAACTATGGCTACACCTTC.

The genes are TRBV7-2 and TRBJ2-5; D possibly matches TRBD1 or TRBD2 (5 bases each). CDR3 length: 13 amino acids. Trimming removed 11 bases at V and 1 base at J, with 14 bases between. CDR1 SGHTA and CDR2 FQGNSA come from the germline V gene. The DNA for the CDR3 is TGTGCCGCGGGTAGGGGCCTCCAAGAGACCCAGTACTTC. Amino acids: CAAGRGLQETQYF.

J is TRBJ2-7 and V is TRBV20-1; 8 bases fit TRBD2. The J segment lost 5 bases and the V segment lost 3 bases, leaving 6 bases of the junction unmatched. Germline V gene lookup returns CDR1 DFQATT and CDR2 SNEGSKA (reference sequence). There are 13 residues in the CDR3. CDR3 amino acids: CSASKAGGNEQYV. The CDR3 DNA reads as TGCAGTGCTAGTAAGGCGGGAGGTAACGAGCAGTACGTC.

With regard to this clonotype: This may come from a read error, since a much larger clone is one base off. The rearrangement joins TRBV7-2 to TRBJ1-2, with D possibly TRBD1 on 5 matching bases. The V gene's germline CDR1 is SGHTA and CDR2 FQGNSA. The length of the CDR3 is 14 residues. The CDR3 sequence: CASSHREGYYGYPF. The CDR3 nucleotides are TGTGCCAGCAGCCACCGAGAGGGGTACTATGGCTACCCCTTC.

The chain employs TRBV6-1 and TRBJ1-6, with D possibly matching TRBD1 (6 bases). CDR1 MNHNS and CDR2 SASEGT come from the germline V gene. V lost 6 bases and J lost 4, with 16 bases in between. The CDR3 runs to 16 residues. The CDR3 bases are TGTGCCAGCAGCCGCCCAGGGGTTCGGTATAATTCACCCCTCCACTTT. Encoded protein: CASSRPGVRYNSPLHF.

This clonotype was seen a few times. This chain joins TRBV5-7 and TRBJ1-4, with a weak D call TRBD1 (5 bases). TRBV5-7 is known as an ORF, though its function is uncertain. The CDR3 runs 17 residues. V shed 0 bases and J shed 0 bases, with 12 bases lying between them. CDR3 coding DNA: TGTGCCAGCAGCTTGGTGGGGGTTGTTGCAACTAATGAAAAACTGTTTTTT. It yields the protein CASSLVGVVATNEKLFF.

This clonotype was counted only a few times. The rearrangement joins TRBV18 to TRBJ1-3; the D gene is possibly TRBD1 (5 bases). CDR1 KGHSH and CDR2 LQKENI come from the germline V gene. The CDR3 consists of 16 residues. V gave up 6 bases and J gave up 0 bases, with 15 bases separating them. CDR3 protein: CASSPGVPSSGNTIYF. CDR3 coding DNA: TGTGCCAGCTCGCCGGGGGTCCCCTCCTCTGGAAACACCATATATTTT.

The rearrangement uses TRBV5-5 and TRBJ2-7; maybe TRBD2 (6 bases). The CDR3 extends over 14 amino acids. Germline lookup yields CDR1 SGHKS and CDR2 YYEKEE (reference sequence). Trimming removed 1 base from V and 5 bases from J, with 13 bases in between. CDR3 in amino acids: CASSLMPGLDEQYF. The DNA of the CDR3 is TGTGCCAGCAGCTTGATGCCGGGACTGGACGAGCAGTACTTC.

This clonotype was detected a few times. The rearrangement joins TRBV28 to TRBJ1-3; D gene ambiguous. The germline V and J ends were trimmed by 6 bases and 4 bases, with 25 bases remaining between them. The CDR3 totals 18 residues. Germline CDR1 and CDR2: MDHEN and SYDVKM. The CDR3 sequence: CASSSLAPTFWSGNTIYF. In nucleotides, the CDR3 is TGTGCCAGCAGCTCCTTGGCCCCGACGTTTTGGAGCGGAAACACCATATATTTT.

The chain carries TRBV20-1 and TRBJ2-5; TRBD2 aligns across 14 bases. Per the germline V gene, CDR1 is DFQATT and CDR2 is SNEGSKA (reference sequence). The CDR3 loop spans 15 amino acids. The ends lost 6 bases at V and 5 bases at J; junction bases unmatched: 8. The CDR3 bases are TGCAGTGCCCAGACTAGCGGGAGGGCCCGTGAGACCCAGTACTTC. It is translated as CSAQTSGRARETQYF.

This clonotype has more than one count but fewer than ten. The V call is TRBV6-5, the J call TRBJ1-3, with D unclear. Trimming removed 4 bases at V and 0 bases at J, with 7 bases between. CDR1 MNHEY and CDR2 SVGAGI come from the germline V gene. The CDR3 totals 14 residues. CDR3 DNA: TGTGCCAGCAGTTCAGTCCACTCTGGAAACACCATATATTTT. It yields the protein CASSSVHSGNTIYF.

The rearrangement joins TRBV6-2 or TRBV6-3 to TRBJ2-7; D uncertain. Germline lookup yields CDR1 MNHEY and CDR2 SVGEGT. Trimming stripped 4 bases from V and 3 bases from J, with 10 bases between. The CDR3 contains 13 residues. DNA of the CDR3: TGTGCCAGCAGTTGCAGGAACCACTACGAGCAGTACTTC. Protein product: CASSCRNHYEQYF.

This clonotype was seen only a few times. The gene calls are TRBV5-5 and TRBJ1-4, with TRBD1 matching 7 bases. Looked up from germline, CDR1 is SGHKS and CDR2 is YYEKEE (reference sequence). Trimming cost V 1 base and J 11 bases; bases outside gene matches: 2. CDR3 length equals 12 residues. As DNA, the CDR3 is TGTGCCAGCAGCTTGCGACAGGGCAAACTGTTTTTT. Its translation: CASSLRQGKLFF.

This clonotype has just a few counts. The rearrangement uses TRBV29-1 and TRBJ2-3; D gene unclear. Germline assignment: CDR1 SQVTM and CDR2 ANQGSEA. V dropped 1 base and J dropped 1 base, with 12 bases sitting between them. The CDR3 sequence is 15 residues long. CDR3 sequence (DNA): TGCAGCGTTGAAGGGGAACGGGTTCGCACAGATACGCAGTATTTT. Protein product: CSVEGERVRTDTQYF.

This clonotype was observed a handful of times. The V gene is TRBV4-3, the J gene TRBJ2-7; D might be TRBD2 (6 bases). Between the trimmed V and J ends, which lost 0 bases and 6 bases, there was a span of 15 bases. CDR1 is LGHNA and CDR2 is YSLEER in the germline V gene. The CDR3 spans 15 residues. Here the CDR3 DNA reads TGCGCCAGCAGCCAAGAAAACGGGGGTCAGGGCGAGCAGTACTTC. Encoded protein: CASSQENGGQGEQYF.

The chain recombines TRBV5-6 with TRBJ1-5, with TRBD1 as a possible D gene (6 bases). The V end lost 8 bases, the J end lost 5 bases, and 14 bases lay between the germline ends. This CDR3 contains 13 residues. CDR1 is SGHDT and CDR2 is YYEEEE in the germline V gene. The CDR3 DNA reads TGTGCCAGTAGCGCAGGGGTCGATCAGCCCCAGCATTTT. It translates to CASSAGVDQPQHF. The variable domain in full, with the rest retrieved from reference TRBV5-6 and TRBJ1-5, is DAGVTQSPTHLIKTRGQQVTLRCSPKSGHDTVSWYQQALGQGPQFIFQYYEEEERQRGNFPDRFSGHQFPNYSSELNVNALLLGDSALYLCASSAGVDQPQHFGDGTRLSIL.

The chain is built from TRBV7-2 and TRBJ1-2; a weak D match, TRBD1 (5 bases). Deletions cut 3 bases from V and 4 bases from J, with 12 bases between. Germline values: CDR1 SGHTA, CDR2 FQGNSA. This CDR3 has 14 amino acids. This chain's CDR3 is CASSFSDRSYGYTF. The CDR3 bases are TGTGCCAGCAGCTTTTCCGACAGATCCTATGGCTACACCTTC.

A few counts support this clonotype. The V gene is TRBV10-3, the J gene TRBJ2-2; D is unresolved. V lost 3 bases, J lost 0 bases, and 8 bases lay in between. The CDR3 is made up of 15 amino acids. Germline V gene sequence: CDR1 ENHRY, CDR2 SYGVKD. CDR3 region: CAISEGNSNTGELFF. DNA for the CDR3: TGTGCCATCAGTGAAGGCAACTCGAACACCGGGGAGCTGTTTTTT.

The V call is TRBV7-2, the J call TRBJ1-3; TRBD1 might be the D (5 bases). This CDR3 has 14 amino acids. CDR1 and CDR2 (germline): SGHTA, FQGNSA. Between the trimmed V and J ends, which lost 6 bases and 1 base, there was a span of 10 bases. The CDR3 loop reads CASSYQGSGNTIYF. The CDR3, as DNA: TGTGCCAGCAGTTACCAGGGTTCTGGAAACACCATATATTTT. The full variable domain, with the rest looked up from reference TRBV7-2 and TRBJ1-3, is GAGVSQSPSNKVTEKGKDVELRCDPISGHTALYWYRQSLGQGLEFLIYFQGNSAPDKSGLPSDRFSAERTGGSVSTLTIQRTQQEDSAVYLCASSYQGSGNTIYFGEGSWLTVV.

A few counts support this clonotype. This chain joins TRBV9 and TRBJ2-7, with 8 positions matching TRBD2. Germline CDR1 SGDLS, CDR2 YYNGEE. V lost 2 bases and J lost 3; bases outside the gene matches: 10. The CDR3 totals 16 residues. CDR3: CASSVSAGGSFYEQYF. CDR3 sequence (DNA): TGTGCCAGCAGCGTCAGTGCGGGGGGTAGTTTCTACGAGCAGTACTTC.

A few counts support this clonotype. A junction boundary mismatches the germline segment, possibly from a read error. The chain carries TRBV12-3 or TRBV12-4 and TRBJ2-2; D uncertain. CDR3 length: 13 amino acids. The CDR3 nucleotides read TGTGCCAGCACCCTAGTTCACACTGGGGAGCTGTTTTTT. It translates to CASTLVHTGELFF.

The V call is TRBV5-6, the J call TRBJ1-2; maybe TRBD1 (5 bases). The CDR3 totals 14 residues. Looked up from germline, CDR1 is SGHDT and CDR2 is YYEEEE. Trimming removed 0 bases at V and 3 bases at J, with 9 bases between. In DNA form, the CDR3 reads TGTGCCAGCAGCTTGGGAGGACAACACTATGGCTACACCTTC. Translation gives CASSLGGQHYGYTF. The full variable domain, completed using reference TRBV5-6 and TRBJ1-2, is DAGVTQSPTHLIKTRGQQVTLRCSPKSGHDTVSWYQQALGQGPQFIFQYYEEEERQRGNFPDRFSGHQFPNYSSELNVNALLLGDSALYLCASSLGGQHYGYTFGSGTRLTVV.

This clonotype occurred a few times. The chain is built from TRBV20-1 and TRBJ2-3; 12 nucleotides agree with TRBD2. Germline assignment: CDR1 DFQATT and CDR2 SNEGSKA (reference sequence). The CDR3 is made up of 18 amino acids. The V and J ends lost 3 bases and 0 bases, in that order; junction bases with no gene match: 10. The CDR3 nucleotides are TGCAGTGCTAGGGATTTCCGGGGACTAGCGGGTAGCACAGATACGCAGTATTTT. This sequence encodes CSARDFRGLAGSTDTQYF.